The present TCR beta chain was sequenced within a study of memory CD8 T cells in hepatitis C reinfection. The time point was: peak reinfection, 3 to 8 weeks after reinfection detection. The sorted cells went straight to TCR sequencing with no prior in vitro expansion. Donors came from people who inject drugs enrolled in HEPCO, Canada. The table came from immunoSEQ multiplex PCR; TCRdb's copy has only in-frame clones and leaves some out. Of 35,000 to 55,000 clones listed, approximately 87% are singletons. The CDR3 runs 17 residues. J was trimmed by 0 bases and V by 5 bases; bases with no gene match: 11. Germline values: CDR1 SNHLY, CDR2 FYNNEI.

The sequencing input was naive CD8+ T cells sorted from blood. The chain has TRBV2 and TRBJ1-2; 8 nucleotides match TRBD1. The sequence was obtained from a man aged 18 to 30 with hepatitis C virus infection. CDR3: CASSNRTGWVANYGYTF. The CDR3 nucleotides read TGTGCCAGCAGTAACAGGACAGGGTGGGTCGCTAACTATGGCTACACCTTC. The full variable domain, in which reference TRBV2 and TRBJ1-2 provide the parts outside the CDR3, is EPEVTQTPSHQVTQMGQEVILRCVPISNHLYFYWYRQILGQKVEFLVSFYNNEISEKSEIFDDQFSVERPDGSNFTLKIRSTKLEDSAMYFCASSNRTGWVANYGYTFGSGTRLTVV.